This TCR beta chain was sequenced in a study of T cell clonotyping in hematopoietic cell transplantation. Overall study findings and caveats: Higher Inverse Simpson Index values in graft donor and pretransplant recipient predicted broader posttransplant TCR diversity. Pathologically expanded recipient clonotypes increased progressively from day 30 to day 180 as diversity fell.

CDR3 length: 16 amino acids. From germline, CDR1 is SGHTA and CDR2 FQGNSA. Trimming pared 7 bases from V and 0 bases from J, leaving 18 bases between. The time point denotes: recipient sample about 28 days before transplant, after cytoreduction. Recipients were bled about 28 days pretransplant and at posttransplant days 30, 100, 180. The method was immunoSEQ multiplex PCR; TCRdb's version includes in-frame clones alone and lacks a portion of them. This table has about 38,000 clones, 95% appearing once. This clone came up once. Antigen: not known. This receptor was obtained from a man aged 35-49 years with chronic myeloid leukemia. Some clones in this sample may be carry-over from other donors' samples. The chain couples TRBV7-2 to TRBJ1-2, with D possibly being TRBD1 (5 bases). The material was peripheral blood mononuclear cells, obtained before stem cell transplant. The CDR3 coding sequence is TGTGCCAGCACGCTTAGGCTCAGGGTGGCTAACTATGGCTACACCTTC. Protein sequence: CASTLRLRVANYGYTF.